These T cell receptor beta chains were read from a single sample in a study of PD-1 blockade in mismatch repair-deficient tumors. This table comes from immunoSEQ multiplex PCR, and its TCRdb copy is limited to in-frame clones, with some not included. The table records roughly 79,000 clones, roughly 80% of them present only once. The sequencing here drew on peripheral blood, taken 44 weeks after starting pembrolizumab. Source of these receptors: an adult with mismatch repair-deficient cancer. Both conserved end residues are part of each CDR3. A D gene is named only where the DNA matches it firmly. Where a row states a size, it is once, few, many or the class of an expanded clone; other rows omit it.

v_gene	abundance	d_gene	j_gene	CDR3nt	CDR3aa
TRBV11-3	few	TRBD2	TRBJ2-1	TGTGCCAGCAGCTTATTTATATTTGGGACTAGCTACCACAATGAGCAGTTCTTC	CASSLFIFGTSYHNEQFF
TRBV4-1	many	TRBD1	TRBJ2-3	TGCGCCAGCCGAGGGGCCCGCGGGACAGGGGTCACGGATACGCAGTATTTT	CASRGARGTGVTDTQYF
TRBV5-6	.	TRBD2	TRBJ2-3	TGTGCCAGCAGCTTGAAACTAGCGGGAGGAGGGGGAGATACGCAGTATTTT	CASSLKLAGGGGDTQYF
TRBV11-2	.	.	TRBJ1-2	TGTGCCAGCAGCTTGTCGCAGGGTGGCGGCTACACCTTC	CASSLSQGGGYTF
TRBV18	.	.	TRBJ1-2	TGTGCCAGCTCACCACAGGGAGGGAGCGGCTACACCTTC	CASSPQGGSGYTF
TRBV5-1	.	.	TRBJ2-5	TGCGCCAGCAGCTTGGACGGGAGAGGTCAAGAGACCCAGTACTTC	CASSLDGRGQETQYF
TRBV5-6	.	.	TRBJ2-5	TGTGCCAGCAGCTTATCCTCCCTCCTCGGGAGACGAACCTCAGAGACCCAGTACTTC	CASSLSSLLGRRTSETQYF
TRBV5-5	.	.	TRBJ2-1	TGTGCCAGCAGCCCCTACGGCAGGGTAGAGAATGAGCAGTTCTTC	CASSPYGRVENEQFF
TRBV29-1	.	.	TRBJ1-1	TGCAGCGTTGTAAGGAGGGGTAACACTGAAGCTTTCTTT	CSVVRRGNTEAFF
TRBV6-4	.	.	TRBJ2-2	TGTGCCAGCAGTGAGTCAGGGAACACCGGGGAGCTGTTTTTT	CASSESGNTGELFF
TRBV9	.	TRBD1	TRBJ2-7	TGTGCCAGCAGCAAGCTGGGACAGCCTAAATTCTCCTACGAGCAGTACTTC	CASSKLGQPKFSYEQYF